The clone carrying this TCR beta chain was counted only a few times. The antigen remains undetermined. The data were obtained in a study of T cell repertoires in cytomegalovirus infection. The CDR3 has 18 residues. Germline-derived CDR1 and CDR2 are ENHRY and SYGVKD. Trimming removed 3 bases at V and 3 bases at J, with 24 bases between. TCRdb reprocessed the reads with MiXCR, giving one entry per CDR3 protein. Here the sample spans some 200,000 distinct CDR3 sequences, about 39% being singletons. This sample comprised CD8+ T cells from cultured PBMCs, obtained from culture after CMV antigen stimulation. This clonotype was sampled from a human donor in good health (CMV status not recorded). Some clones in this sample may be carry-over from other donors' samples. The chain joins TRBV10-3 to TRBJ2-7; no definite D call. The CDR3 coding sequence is TGTGCCATCAGTGAAGGGTTCCCCAGCACCCTGGGAAACTACGAGCAGTACTTC. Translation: CAISEGFPSTLGNYEQYF.